The 7 T cell receptor beta chains given below trace back to one sample, sequenced in a study of shared clonotypes between healthy human individuals. Naive CD8 isolation took CD45RO-negative cells positively selected for CCR7 and excluded terminally differentiated effector memory CD45RA+ cells. TCRdb keeps only in-frame clones here, not all; method: immunoSEQ multiplex PCR. The data contain about 2 million clones, less than 95% of them singletons. Material for sequencing was naive CD8+ T cells sorted from blood. The receptors were sampled from a man aged 18 to 30 in good health.

The chain combines TRBV30 with TRBJ1-1; D not resolved. Germline values: CDR1 GTSNPN, CDR2 SVGIG (reference sequence). This CDR3 has 12 amino acids. Trimming pared 0 bases from V and 10 bases from J, leaving 12 bases between. The CDR3 region is CAWSVLGSGAFF. As DNA, the CDR3 is TGTGCCTGGAGTGTACTTGGGAGCGGAGCTTTCTTT.

This sequence joins TRBV30 and TRBJ1-2, with D perhaps matching TRBD1 (6 bases). CDR1 is GTSNPN and CDR2 is SVGIG in the germline V gene (reference sequence). With 1 base removed from V and 5 bases from J, the gap between germline ends came to 8 bases. The CDR3 loop spans 12 amino acids. The CDR3 DNA is TGTGCCTGGAGTGCAGGGACATATGGCTACACCTTC. Residues: CAWSAGTYGYTF.

The V gene is TRBV29-1, the J gene TRBJ2-7; D is ambiguous. The germline gives CDR1 SQVTM, CDR2 ANQGSEA. There are 13 residues in the CDR3. Trimming pared 4 bases from V and 1 base from J, leaving 11 bases between. The CDR3 here is CSVVIETSYEQYF. The CDR3 nucleotides read TGCAGCGTTGTAATCGAGACTTCCTACGAGCAGTACTTC.

This clone has just a few counts. This chain joins TRBV19 and TRBJ2-7; D uncertain. Germline V gives CDR1 LNHDA, CDR2 SQIVND (reference sequence). CDR3 length: 14 residues. The V end was cut by 7 bases, the J end by 2 bases, with 15 bases between. CDR3 in amino acids: CASTRSVGTYEQYF. The CDR3 DNA reads as TGTGCCAGTACCCGATCGGTGGGGACCTACGAGCAGTACTTC.

On this clone: Other DNA sequences from this sample encode an identical CDR3 as well. The V gene is TRBV6-5, the J gene TRBJ2-5; a weak D match, TRBD1 (6 bases). This CDR3 comprises 14 residues. Germline CDR1 reads MNHEY; CDR2 reads SVGAGI. With 2 bases removed from V and 4 bases from J, the gap between germline ends came to 11 bases. CDR3 sequence: CASSYVGAGETQYF. The DNA for the CDR3 is TGTGCCAGCAGTTACGTGGGGGCGGGAGAGACCCAGTACTTC.

Note on this clone: Other DNA sequences in this sample translate to the same CDR3. The genes are TRBV6-5 and TRBJ2-7; 7 positions agree with TRBD1. Germline V gene lookup returns CDR1 MNHEY and CDR2 SVGAGI. J was trimmed by 0 bases and V by 2 bases; bases with no gene match: 1. The length of the CDR3 is 14 residues. The CDR3: CASSYGTDSYEQYF. The CDR3 DNA sequence: TGTGCCAGCAGTTACGGGACAGACTCCTACGAGCAGTACTTC.

The chain joins TRBV29-1 to TRBJ1-3; no reliable D call. Trimming removed 3 bases from V and 4 bases from J, with 7 bases in between. Germline CDR1 and CDR2: SQVTM and ANQGSEA. CDR3 size: 12 residues. The CDR3 DNA reads as TGCAGCGTTGAGCGCGGAGGAAACACCATATATTTT. Protein product: CSVERGGNTIYF.